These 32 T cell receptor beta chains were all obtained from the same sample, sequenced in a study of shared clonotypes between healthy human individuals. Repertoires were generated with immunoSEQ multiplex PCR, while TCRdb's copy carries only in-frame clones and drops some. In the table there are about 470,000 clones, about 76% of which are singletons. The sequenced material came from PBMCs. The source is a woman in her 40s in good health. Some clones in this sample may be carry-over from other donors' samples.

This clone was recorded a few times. CDR3 region: CASSFRFEARGEKLFF. The CDR3 region has the DNA TGTGCCAGCAGTTTCCGTTTCGAGGCTCGTGGGGAAAAACTGTTTTTT. The rearrangement joins TRBV28 to TRBJ1-4; the D is unclear. The CDR3 loop spans 16 amino acids. V lost 3 bases and J 8 bases, leaving 19 bases between the germline ends. In germline, CDR1 is MDHEN, CDR2 SYDVKM.

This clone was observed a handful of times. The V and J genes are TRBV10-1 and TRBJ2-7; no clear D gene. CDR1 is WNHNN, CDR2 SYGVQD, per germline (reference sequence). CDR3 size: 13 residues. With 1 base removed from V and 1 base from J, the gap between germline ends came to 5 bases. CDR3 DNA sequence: TGCGCCAGCAGTGAGTTCAGTTCCTACGAGCAGTACTTC. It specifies CASSEFSSYEQYF.

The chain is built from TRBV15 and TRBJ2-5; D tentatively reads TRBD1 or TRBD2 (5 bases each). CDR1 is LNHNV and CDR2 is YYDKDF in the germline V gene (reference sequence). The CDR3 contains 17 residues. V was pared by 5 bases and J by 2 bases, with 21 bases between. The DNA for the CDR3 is TGTGCCACCAGCGGTTGGGGCGCGACGGGGAGACAAGAGACCCAGTACTTC. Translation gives CATSGWGATGRQETQYF.

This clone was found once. The CDR3 nucleotides are TGCAGTGCCGGGCGGGGTGAGCAGTTCTTC. Amino acids: CSAGRGEQFF. V is TRBV20-1 and J is TRBJ2-1, with D possibly TRBD2 on 6 matching bases. This CDR3 spans 10 amino acids. The V end lost 6 bases, the J end lost 9 bases, and 9 bases lay between the germline ends. Germline loops: CDR1 DFQATT, CDR2 SNEGSKA (reference sequence).

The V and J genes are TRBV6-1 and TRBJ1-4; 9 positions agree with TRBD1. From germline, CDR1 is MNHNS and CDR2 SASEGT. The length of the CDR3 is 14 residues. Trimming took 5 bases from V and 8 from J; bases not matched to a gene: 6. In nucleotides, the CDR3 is TGTGCCAGCAGTTCACAGGGGGCGGTGGAAAAACTGTTTTTT. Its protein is CASSSQGAVEKLFF.

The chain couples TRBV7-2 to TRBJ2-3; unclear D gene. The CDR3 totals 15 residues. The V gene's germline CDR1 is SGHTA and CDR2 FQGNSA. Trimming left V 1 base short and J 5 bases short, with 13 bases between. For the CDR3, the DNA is TGTGCCAGCAGCTTAGACCCTGCGTCGGGAGATACGCAGTATTTT. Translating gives CASSLDPASGDTQYF.

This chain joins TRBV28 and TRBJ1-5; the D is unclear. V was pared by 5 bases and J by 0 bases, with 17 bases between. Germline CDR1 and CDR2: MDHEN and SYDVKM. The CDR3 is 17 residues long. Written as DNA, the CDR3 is TGTGCCAGCAGTCAACCACTCCGTACTTATAGCAATCAGCCCCAGCATTTT. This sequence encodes CASSQPLRTYSNQPQHF.

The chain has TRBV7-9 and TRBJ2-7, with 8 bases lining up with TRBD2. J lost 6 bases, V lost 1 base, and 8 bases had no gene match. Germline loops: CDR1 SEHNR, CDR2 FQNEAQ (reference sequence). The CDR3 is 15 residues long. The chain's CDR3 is CASSLGLAGFGEQYF. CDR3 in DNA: TGTGCCAGCAGCTTAGGCCTAGCGGGCTTTGGCGAGCAGTACTTC. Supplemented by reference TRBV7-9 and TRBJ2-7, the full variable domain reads DTGVSQNPRHKITKRGQNVTFRCDPISEHNRLYWYRQTLGQGPEFLTYFQNEAQLEKSRLLSDRFSAERPKGSFSTLEIQRTEQGDSAMYLCASSLGLAGFGEQYFGPGTRLTVT.

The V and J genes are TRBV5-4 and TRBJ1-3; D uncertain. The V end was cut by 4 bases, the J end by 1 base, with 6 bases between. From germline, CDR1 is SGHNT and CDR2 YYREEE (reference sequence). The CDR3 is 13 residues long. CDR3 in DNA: TGTGCCAGCAGCCGGGGATCTGGAAACACCATATATTTT. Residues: CASSRGSGNTIYF.

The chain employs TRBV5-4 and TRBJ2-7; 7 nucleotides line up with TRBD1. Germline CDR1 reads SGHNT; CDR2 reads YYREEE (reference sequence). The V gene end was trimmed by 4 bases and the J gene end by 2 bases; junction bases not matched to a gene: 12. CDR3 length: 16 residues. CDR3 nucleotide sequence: TGTGCCAGCAGCGCTCGAGGGGACAGCTATACCTACGAGCAGTACTTC. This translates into CASSARGDSYTYEQYF.

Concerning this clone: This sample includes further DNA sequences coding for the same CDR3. CDR3 in amino acids: CASSFSSGSETQYF. For the CDR3, the DNA is TGTGCCAGCAGCTTCTCTAGCGGGAGCGAGACCCAGTACTTC. The chain carries TRBV7-2 and TRBJ2-5; 10 nucleotides align to TRBD2. Germline CDR1 and CDR2: SGHTA and FQGNSA. Germline trimming cut 3 bases from V and 5 bases from J; bases unmatched to any gene: 3. CDR3 length: 14 residues.

The CDR3 reads CASRRGASGHNEQFF. The CDR3 bases are TGTGCCAGCAGGAGGGGGGCTAGCGGCCACAATGAGCAGTTCTTC. The chain has TRBV2 and TRBJ2-1; D is possibly TRBD2 (7 bases). Germline loops: CDR1 SNHLY, CDR2 FYNNEI. The CDR3 extends over 15 amino acids. V was cut by 6 bases and J by 5 bases, with 17 bases left in between.

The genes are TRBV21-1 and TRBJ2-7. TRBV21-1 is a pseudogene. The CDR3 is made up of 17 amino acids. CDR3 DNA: TGTGCCAGCAGCAAATGGGGCGTGGACTTGACAAACTACGAGCAGTACTTC. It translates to CASSKWGVDLTNYEQYF.

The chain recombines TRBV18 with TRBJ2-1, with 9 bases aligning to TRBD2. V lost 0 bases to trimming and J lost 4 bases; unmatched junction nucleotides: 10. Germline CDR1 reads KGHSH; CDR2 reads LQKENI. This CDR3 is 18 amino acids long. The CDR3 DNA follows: TGTGCCAGCTCACCACCGAAGGTGGCGGGAGGGCCATACAATGAGCAGTTCTTC. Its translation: CASSPPKVAGGPYNEQFF. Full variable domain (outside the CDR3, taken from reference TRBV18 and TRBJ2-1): NAGVMQNPRHLVRRRGQEARLRCSPMKGHSHVYWYRQLPEEGLKFMVYLQKENIIDESGMPKERFSAEFPKEGPSILRIQQVVRGDSAAYFCASSPPKVAGGPYNEQFFGPGTRLTVL.

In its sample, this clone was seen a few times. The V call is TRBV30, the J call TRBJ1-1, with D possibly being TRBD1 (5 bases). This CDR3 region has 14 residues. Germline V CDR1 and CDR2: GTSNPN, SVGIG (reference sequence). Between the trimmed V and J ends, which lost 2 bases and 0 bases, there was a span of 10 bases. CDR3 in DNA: TGTGCCTGGAGTCCGGGACGGATGAACACTGAAGCTTTCTTT. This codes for CAWSPGRMNTEAFF.

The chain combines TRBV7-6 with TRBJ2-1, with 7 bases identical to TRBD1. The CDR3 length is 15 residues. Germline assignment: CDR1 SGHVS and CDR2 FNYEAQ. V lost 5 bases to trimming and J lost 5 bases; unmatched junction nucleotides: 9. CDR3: CASSVNPGQNNEQFF. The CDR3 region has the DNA TGTGCCAGCAGCGTTAACCCGGGACAGAACAATGAGCAGTTCTTC.

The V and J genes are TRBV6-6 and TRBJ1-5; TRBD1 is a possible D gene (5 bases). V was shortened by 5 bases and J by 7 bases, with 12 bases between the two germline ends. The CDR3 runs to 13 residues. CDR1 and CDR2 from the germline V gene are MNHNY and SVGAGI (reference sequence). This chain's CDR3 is CASSPQGGQPQHF. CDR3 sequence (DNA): TGTGCCAGCAGTCCGCAGGGAGGGCAGCCCCAGCATTTT.

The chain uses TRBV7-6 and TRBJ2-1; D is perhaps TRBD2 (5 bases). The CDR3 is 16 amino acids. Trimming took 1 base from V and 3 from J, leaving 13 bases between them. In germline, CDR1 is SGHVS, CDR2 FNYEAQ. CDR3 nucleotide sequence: TGTGCCAGCAGCTTAGGTGGAGAGCGGAACTACAATGAGCAGTTCTTC. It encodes CASSLGGERNYNEQFF.

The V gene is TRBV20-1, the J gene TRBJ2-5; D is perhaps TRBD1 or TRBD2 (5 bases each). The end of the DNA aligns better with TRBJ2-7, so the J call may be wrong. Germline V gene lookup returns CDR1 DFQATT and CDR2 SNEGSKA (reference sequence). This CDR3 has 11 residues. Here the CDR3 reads CSVMGPYEQYF. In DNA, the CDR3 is TGCAGTGTAATGGGACCCTACGAGCAGTACTTC.

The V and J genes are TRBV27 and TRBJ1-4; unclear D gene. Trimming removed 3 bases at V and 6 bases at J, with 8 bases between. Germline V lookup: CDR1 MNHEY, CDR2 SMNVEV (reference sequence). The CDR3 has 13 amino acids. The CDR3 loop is CASSLTVYEKLFF. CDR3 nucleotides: TGTGCCAGCAGTTTGACGGTCTATGAAAAACTGTTTTTT.

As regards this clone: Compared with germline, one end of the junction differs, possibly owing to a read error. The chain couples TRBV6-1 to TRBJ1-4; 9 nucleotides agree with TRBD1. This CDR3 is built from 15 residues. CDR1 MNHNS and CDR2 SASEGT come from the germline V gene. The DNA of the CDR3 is TGTGCCAGCAGCCCCGGGACAGGGTCTAACGAAAAACTGTTTTTT. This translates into CASSPGTGSNEKLFF.

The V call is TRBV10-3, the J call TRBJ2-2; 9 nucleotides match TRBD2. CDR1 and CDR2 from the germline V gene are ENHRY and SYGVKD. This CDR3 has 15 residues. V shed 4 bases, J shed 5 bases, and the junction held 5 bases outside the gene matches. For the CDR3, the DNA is TGTGCCATCAGTGCTCCGGCGGGAGGGACCGGGGAGCTGTTTTTT. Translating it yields CAISAPAGGTGELFF.

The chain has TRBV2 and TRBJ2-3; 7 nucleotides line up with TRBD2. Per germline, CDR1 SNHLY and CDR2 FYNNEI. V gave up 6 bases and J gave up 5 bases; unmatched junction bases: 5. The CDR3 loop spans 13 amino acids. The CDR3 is CASSRLAVDTQYF. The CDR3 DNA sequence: TGTGCCAGCAGCCGACTAGCTGTAGATACGCAGTATTTT.

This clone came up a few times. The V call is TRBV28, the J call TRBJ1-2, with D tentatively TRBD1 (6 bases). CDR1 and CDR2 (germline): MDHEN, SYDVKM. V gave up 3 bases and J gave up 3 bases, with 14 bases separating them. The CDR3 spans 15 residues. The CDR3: CASSFVGGLDYGYTF. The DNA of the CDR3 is TGTGCCAGCAGTTTCGTAGGGGGGTTAGACTATGGCTACACCTTC.

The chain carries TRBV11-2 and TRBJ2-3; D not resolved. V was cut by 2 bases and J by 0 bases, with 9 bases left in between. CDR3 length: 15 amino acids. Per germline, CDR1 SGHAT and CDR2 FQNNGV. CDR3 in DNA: TGTGCCAGCAGCTTAAGCGTCTCTAGCACAGATACGCAGTATTTT. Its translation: CASSLSVSSTDTQYF.

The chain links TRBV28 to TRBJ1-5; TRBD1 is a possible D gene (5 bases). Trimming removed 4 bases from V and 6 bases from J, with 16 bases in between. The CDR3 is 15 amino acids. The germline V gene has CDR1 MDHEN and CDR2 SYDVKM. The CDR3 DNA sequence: TGTGCCAGCAGTTATGCATCAGGGTTTGGTCAGCCCCAGCATTTT. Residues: CASSYASGFGQPQHF.

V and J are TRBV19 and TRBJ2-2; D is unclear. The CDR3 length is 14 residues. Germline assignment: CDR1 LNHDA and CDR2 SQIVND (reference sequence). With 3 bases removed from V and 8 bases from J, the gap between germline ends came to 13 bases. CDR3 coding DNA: TGTGCCAGTAGTATCCCCCTTCGCCGTGGGGAGCTGTTTTTT. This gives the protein CASSIPLRRGELFF.

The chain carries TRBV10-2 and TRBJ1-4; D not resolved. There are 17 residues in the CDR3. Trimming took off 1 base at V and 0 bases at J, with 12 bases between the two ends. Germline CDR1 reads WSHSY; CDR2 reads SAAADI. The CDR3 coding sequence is TGCGCCAGCAGTGAGTTTCCGGGAGTTGCAACTAATGAAAAACTGTTTTTT. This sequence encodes CASSEFPGVATNEKLFF.

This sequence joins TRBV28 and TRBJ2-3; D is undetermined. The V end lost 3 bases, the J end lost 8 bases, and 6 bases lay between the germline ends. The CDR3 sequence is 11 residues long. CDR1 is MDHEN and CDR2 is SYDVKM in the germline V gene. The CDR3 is CASSFYGTQYF. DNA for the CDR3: TGTGCCAGCAGTTTCTATGGTACGCAGTATTTT. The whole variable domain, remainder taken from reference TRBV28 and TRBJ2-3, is DVKVTQSSRYLVKRTGEKVFLECVQDMDHENMFWYRQDPGLGLRLIYFSYDVKMKEKGDIPEGYSVSREKKERFSLILESASTNQTSMYLCASSFYGTQYFGPGTRLTVL.

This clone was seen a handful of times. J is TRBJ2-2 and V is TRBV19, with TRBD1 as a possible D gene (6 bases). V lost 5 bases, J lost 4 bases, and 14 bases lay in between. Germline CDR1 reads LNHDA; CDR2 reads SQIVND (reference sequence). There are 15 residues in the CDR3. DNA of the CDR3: TGTGCCAGTAGTCTCGGGACACTACTCACCGGGGAGCTGTTTTTT. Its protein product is CASSLGTLLTGELFF.

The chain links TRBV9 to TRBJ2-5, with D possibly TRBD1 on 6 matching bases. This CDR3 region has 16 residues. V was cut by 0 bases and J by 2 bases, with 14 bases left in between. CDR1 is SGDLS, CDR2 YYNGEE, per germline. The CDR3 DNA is TGTGCCAGCAGCGTAGAGGGGCTAGGGGGACAAGAGACCCAGTACTTC. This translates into CASSVEGLGGQETQYF.

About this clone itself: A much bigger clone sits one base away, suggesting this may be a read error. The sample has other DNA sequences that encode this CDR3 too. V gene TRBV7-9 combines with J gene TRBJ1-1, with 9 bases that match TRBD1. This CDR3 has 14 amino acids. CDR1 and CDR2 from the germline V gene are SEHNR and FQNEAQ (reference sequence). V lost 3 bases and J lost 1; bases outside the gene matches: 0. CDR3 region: CASSLGQGNTEAFF. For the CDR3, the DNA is TGTGCCAGCAGCTTGGGACAGGGGAACACTGAAGCTTTCTTT.